This TCR beta chain is drawn from a study of radiotherapy plus CTLA-4 blockade in lung cancer. Notes on the study in general: It was early blood T cell clone dynamics, with interferon-beta, that reportedly best predicted response. TCR clones originating in tumors grew in number in blood after radiotherapy plus ipilimumab.

The assay was immunoSEQ multiplex PCR, and TCRdb's table has in-frame clones only and misses some. The table shows 65,000 to 95,000 clones, with about nine tenths occurring only once. The study treated chemo-refractory metastatic non-small-cell lung cancer patients with focal radiation plus ipilimumab CTLA-4 blockade. To note about this clone: Its target is unknown.

J was trimmed by 4 bases and V by 0 bases; bases with no gene match: 8. Per germline, CDR1 SGHVS and CDR2 FNYEAQ. This CDR3 spans 16 amino acids. The TCR originated in a human donor with non-small cell lung cancer that progressed on radiotherapy plus ipilimumab. The sequences come from peripheral blood, collected from a patient treated with radiotherapy plus ipilimumab. The chain has TRBV7-6 and TRBJ1-2; TRBD1 aligns across 7 bases. CDR3 protein: CASSLAGEGAIYGYTF. The CDR3 bases are TGTGCCAGCAGCTTAGCCGGGGAGGGGGCCATCTATGGCTACACCTTC.